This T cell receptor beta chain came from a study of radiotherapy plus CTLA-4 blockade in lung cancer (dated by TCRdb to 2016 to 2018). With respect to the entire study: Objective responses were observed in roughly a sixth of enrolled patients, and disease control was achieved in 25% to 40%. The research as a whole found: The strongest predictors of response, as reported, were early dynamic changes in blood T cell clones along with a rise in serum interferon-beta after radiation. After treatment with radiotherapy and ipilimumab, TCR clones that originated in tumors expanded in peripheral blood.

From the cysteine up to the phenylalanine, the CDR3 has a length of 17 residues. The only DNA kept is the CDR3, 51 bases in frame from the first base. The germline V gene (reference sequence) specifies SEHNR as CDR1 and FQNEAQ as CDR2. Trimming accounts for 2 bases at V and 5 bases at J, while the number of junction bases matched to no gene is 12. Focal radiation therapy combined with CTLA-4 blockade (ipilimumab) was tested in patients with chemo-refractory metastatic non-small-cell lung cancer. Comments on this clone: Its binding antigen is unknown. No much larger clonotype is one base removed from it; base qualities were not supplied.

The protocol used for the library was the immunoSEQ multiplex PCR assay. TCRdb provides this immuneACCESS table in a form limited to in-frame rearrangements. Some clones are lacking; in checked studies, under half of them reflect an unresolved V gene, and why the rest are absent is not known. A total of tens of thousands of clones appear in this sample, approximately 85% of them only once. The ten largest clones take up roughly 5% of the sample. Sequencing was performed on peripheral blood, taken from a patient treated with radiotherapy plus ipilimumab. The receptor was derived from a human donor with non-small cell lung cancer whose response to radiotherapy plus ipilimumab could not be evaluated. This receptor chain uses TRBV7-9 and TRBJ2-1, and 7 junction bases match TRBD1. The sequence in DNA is TGTGCCAGCAGCTTATCTCTGGGGGACAGCCCACACAATGAGCAGTTCTTC. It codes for CASSLSLGDSPHNEQFF. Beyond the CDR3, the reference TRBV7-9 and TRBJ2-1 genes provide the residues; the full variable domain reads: DTGVSQNPRHKITKRGQNVTFRCDPISEHNRLYWYRQTLGQGPEFLTYFQNEAQLEKSRLLSDRFSAERPKGSFSTLEIQRTEQGDSAMYLCASSLSLGDSPHNEQFFGPGTRLTVL.